This T cell receptor beta chain was recorded in a study of shared clonotypes between healthy human individuals. General study results and limits: Shared clonotypes: 4.5% to 6.5% naive CD4, around 3.4% naive CD8, over 2% memory CD4, around 0.4% memory CD8. Sample collection involved blood only; tissue repertoires are likely different. When compared with the clonotypes that were shared by all four sorted-subset donors, the non-shared clonotypes turned out to have lower generation probabilities.

Deep level was the assay's run setting. Only in-frame clones appear in the TCRdb table, and some are missing; sequencing was by immunoSEQ multiplex PCR. The data contain some 2.3 million clones, approximately 95% of them seen just once; the ten biggest clones take up 0.39%. As to this clone: Its specificity is not known.

The sequence was collected from a man aged 18 to 30 in good health. Some clones in this sample may be carry-over from other donors' samples. Sequenced input: naive CD4+ T cells from PBMCs. Documented subset: CD45RA+ positively selected.

CDR3 residues: CASRRTPNTGELFF. The CDR3 nucleotides are TGTGCCAGCCGTCGTACCCCGAACACCGGGGAGCTGTTTTTT. The gene calls are TRBV6-4 and TRBJ2-2; D is ambiguous. CDR3 length: 14 residues. Germline CDR1 is MRHNA and CDR2 is SNTAGT. V was cut by 8 bases and J by 0 bases, with 10 bases left in between.